The TCR beta chain under discussion was sequenced for a study of OX40 agonist ivuxolimab in advanced cancers. Regarding the complete study: Ivuxolimab was a fully human IgG2 agonistic monoclonal antibody targeting the costimulatory receptor OX40 (CD134). Peripheral TCRbeta sequencing was intended to test whether TCR sequence diversity was altered and clonal T-cell expansion was caused by ivuxolimab. Intravenous ivuxolimab was administered to patients every 2 weeks at six dose levels: 0.01, 0.1, 0.3, 1.5, 3 and 10 mg/kg. Of the approximately 53 patients in dose escalation, 19 had hepatocellular carcinoma, about 15 had melanoma, 9 had renal cell carcinoma and 9 had head and neck cancer. A male proportion of around 80% and a mean age of around 60 years, ranging from 23 to 79, were recorded for the dose-escalation cohort. Three dose-escalation patients achieved partial responses, one with hepatocellular carcinoma and two with cutaneous melanoma. The paper reports the monotherapy dose-escalation portion (N of about 56 patients) of the phase I ivuxolimab trial. Patients were allowed to have had prior anti-PD-1, anti-PD-L1 or anti-CTLA-4 therapy, and approximately 40% of the dose-escalation patients had previously received checkpoint inhibitors. Study-wide findings and limitations: After ivuxolimab, CD8+ T cells had more expanded clones than CD4+ T cells on average. Partial responders in the 0.1-3.0 mg/kg groups had among the lowest normalized peripheral clonal expansion, especially among CD8+ T cells. Low levels of normalized T-cell clonal expansion were also shown by some nonresponding patients. At doses of 0.1 to 3.0 mg/kg, clonal expansion of both CD4+ and CD8+ blood T cells was observed from baseline to week 6. Which antigens the clonally expanded peripheral T cells were specific for was not determined.

This clone was counted only a few times. It lacks a known antigen. The sample holds no much larger clone one base away, and base qualities are not on file. The trial excluded patients who had a history of autoimmune disease or were on systemic immunosuppression. In every dose cohort, peripheral blood was drawn for TCR sequencing at baseline, cycle 4 day 1, and cycle 7 day 1. Samples were obtained from an open-label, multicenter, first-in-human phase I dose-escalation trial of ivuxolimab. Adults with locally advanced or metastatic head and neck squamous cell, hepatocellular, melanoma or renal cell carcinoma were enrolled in the trial. Before TCR sequencing, CD4+ and CD8+ T cells were separately sorted from peripheral blood. The germline V gene (reference sequence) yields MNHEY for CDR1 and SMNVEV for CDR2. The CDR3 holds 13 amino acids from the cysteine to the phenylalanine. Just the 39-base CDR3 DNA is kept, in frame starting at base 1.

Genomic DNA was isolated from the sorted cells so that the TCRbeta CDR3 region could be sequenced. The immunoSEQ Assay was used for sequencing of TCRbeta CDR3 regions. Imported from immuneACCESS, the table was reduced by TCRdb to in-frame sequences with V and J called. These copies leave out some clones; in studies compared against another copy, an unresolved V gene accounts for under half, and the cause of the remainder is not known. For this sample there are approximately 13,000 clones; roughly 80% appear just once. 32% of the sample lies in the top ten. The rearranged chain carries TRBV27 and TRBJ2-5; TRBD1 is a weak D gene call, 6 bases matching. The tail of the sequence fits TRBJ2-7 better, so the J call may be wrong. The source material was CD4+ or CD8+ T cells sorted from blood, sampled in a trial of the OX40 agonist ivuxolimab. The sequence came from an adult with an advanced solid tumor such as melanoma, head and neck, liver or kidney cancer. The bases read TGTGCCAGCAGTTTTCACAGGGAGCACGAGCAGTACTTC. The translation is CASSFHREHEQYF.